Presented here are 3 T cell receptor beta chains from one specimen sequenced in a study of T cells after yellow fever vaccination. MiXCR, applied by TCRdb to the 5' RACE reads, yields one record per CDR3 protein. The sample yields 400,000 to 650,000 distinct CDR3 sequences, roughly 22% seen once. Sequencing used PBMCs, obtained 21 days after the first yellow fever vaccination. The receptors here all came from a young man who received the YFV17D yellow fever vaccine.

This clonotype has at least ten counts. V usage is TRBV6-2 or TRBV6-3 and J usage is TRBJ2-2; 7 bases align to TRBD2. Looked up from germline, CDR1 is MNHEY and CDR2 is SVGEGT. The CDR3 loop spans 15 amino acids. Trimming cost V 3 bases and J 6 bases; bases outside gene matches: 7. The CDR3 loop is CASSYPRGRAGELFF. The CDR3, as DNA: TGTGCCAGCAGTTATCCGCGGGGGAGGGCCGGGGAGCTGTTTTTT.

This clonotype turned up a few times. The chain joins TRBV5-1 to TRBJ2-3, with 10 bases identical to TRBD2. Losses at the gene ends were 6 bases for V and 2 bases for J; bases not matched to a gene: 3. The CDR3 spans 14 residues. The germline gives CDR1 SGHRS, CDR2 YFSETQ. The CDR3 DNA reads as TGCGCCAGCAAACTAGCGGGACCCACAGATACGCAGTATTTT. The encoded protein is CASKLAGPTDTQYF.

This chain joins TRBV5-8 and TRBJ2-5; D remains ambiguous. The CDR3 has 15 amino acids. Germline CDR1 SGHTS, CDR2 YDEGEE. Deletions cut 4 bases from V and 4 bases from J, with 17 bases between. DNA for the CDR3: TGTGCCAGCAGCCCAGAGGTTCGGAGTGGAGAGACCCAGTACTTC. Its protein is CASSPEVRSGETQYF.